A single T cell receptor beta chain is shown here with its context. Repertoires were generated with immunoSEQ multiplex PCR, while TCRdb's copy carries only in-frame clones and drops some. The data contain around 13,000 clones, about 62% of them singletons. The data were taken from a study of neoadjuvant anti-PD-1 for oral cavity cancer. The CDR3 has 13 residues. Germline loops: CDR1 SNHLY, CDR2 FYNNEI. V lost 3 bases, J lost 0 bases, and 6 bases lay in between. This receptor was taken from a person aged 40 to 85 with oral cavity squamous cell carcinoma. The sample in question was PBMCs, obtained before nivolumab (anti-PD-1) treatment. This chain connects TRBV2 to TRBJ2-7; D ambiguous. The CDR3 protein is CASSEGSSYEQYF. The CDR3 DNA reads as TGTGCCAGCAGTGAGGGCAGCTCCTACGAGCAGTACTTC.